This is a list of T cell receptor beta chains from one sample in a study of naive and memory T cell subsets. TCRdb reanalysed the UMI-ligation and nested PCR reads using MiXCR and keeps one entry per CDR3 protein. The table shows 150,000 or so distinct CDR3 sequences, with roughly 23% occurring only once. Material for sequencing was naive CD4+ T cells from blood. Receptor source: a human donor in good health. Each CDR3 is given with its conserved first and last residue. A D gene is named only where the DNA matches it firmly. The size field is filled for only some rows; it gives once, few, many or a size class.

clone_size	cdr3_length	d_call	j_call	v_call	cdr3_nt	cdr3_aa
many	14	-	TRBJ1-3	TRBV19	TGTGCCAGTAGTCGGGCGAGCTCTGGAAACACCATATATTTT	CASSRASSGNTIYF
many	16	TRBD2	TRBJ2-3	TRBV27	TGTGCCAGCAGTCACCGGACTAGCGGGATGTCAGATACGCAGTATTTT	CASSHRTSGMSDTQYF
few	14	TRBD1	TRBJ2-7	TRBV20-1	TGCAGTGCGGCTTCCGGGACAGGGGGAAACGAGCAGTACTTC	CSAASGTGGNEQYF
-	13	-	TRBJ1-5	TRBV6-1	TGTGCCACCAGGGGCGAGGGCAATCAGCCCCAGCATTTT	CATRGEGNQPQHF
-	12	-	TRBJ2-7	TRBV14	TGTGCCAGCAGCCAGACGGTCCACGAGCAGTACTTC	CASSQTVHEQYF
many	15	-	TRBJ2-1	TRBV10-1	TGCGCCAGCAGTGAGGACCCTCGCTCCTACAATGAGCAGTTCTTC	CASSEDPRSYNEQFF
few	14	-	TRBJ1-1	TRBV19	TGTGCCAGTAGTACACAGGGACGAGCCACTGAAGCTTTCTTT	CASSTQGRATEAFF
-	15	TRBD2	TRBJ2-7	TRBV6-1	TGTGCCAGCAGCGGAACGGGACTAGGAGGTAGCGAGCAGTACTTC	CASSGTGLGGSEQYF
-	12	-	TRBJ2-1	TRBV6-6	TGTGCCAGCAGTTACTCAACAGGGAAGCAGTTCTTC	CASSYSTGKQFF
-	13	-	TRBJ2-1	TRBV6-6	TGTGCCAGCAGTTACTCTTCCAGAAATGAGCAGTTCTTC	CASSYSSRNEQFF
-	15	-	TRBJ1-5	TRBV24-1	TGTGCCACCAGTGAGGCGAGCGGTCCCAATCAGCCCCAGCATTTT	CATSEASGPNQPQHF
-	15	-	TRBJ2-1	TRBV6-6	TGTGCCAGCAGTATCGCTCCCGACTCCTACAATGAGCAGTTCTTC	CASSIAPDSYNEQFF
few	10	-	TRBJ2-3	TRBV29-1	TGCAGCGTCTACTTGGGTACGCAGTATTTT	CSVYLGTQYF
few	15	TRBD1	TRBJ1-2	TRBV18	TGTGCCAGCTCACCGGGTAAAACAGGGGACTATGGCTACACCTTC	CASSPGKTGDYGYTF
-	16	-	TRBJ2-6	TRBV18	TGTGCCAGCTCAGTAGGACTGCACTCTGGGGCCAACGTCCTGACTTTC	CASSVGLHSGANVLTF